This T cell receptor beta chain originates from a study of early T cells in non-severe SARS-CoV-2 infection (dated by TCRdb to the early 2020s). Study-wide context: Bulk RNA from unsorted whole blood was used for TCR sequencing, so alpha and beta chains could not be paired.

This clonotype was detected many times. No antigen is known for it. No base-level quality is on record; no much larger clone is a single base apart. Broader findings and caveats from the paper: Matching against VDJdb was skewed toward anti-spike CD8 responses, likely underestimated virus-specific expansions, and missed private and CD4 specificities.

The method behind the library was 5' RACE. The run used a NextSeq 500. To correct for sequencing error and PCR bias, the TCR library protocol tagged individual cDNA molecules with unique molecular identifiers. Sequencing covered both TCR alpha and beta chains, and within each sample the abundances of alpha and beta sequences were tightly co-correlated. Under the source paper's analysis protocol: Decombinator V4 was used to annotate TCR sequences for V gene, J gene and CDR3. Expanded TCRs were defined as changing significantly between any two time points under a Poisson model with p below 0.0001. Abundances of TCRs were expressed as counts per million after normalisation to the total number of TCRs sequenced in each sample. TRAV1-2 paired with TRAJ12, TRAJ20 or TRAJ33 defined MAIT TCRs, while TRAV10 paired with TRAJ18 defined iNKT TCRs. VDJdb, accessed 1 November 2021, was searched for CMV, EBV and SARS-CoV-2 annotated TCRs, excluding TCRs annotated for multiple antigens. The public reads were reanalyzed by TCRdb: fastp trimming at Q25, MiXCR alignment, in-frame beta chains only. Records with the same CDR3 protein are collapsed into one entry carrying the most frequent genes and DNA. The V and J calls reflect TCRdb's pipeline rather than the authors' work. This sample holds about 37,000 distinct CDR3 sequences; about 5.3% were observed only once. Clones ranked in the top ten supply 6% of the sample.

This was a case-control study nested in a cohort of healthcare workers in London, UK, who had nasopharyngeal swab PCR tests and blood samples taken every week. Healthcare workers were recruited during the week of the UK lockdown, between 23 and 31 March 2020, and followed weekly for up to roughly 16 weeks. In the germline V gene (reference sequence), CDR1 corresponds to DFQATT and CDR2 to SNEGSKA. The CDR3 contains 15 residues, cysteine and phenylalanine counted. The retained sequence is limited to the CDR3, 45 bases, with the frame set at the first base. V trim: 0 bases; J trim: 6 bases; unmatched bases: 7.

The sequence links TRBV20-1 to TRBJ2-1, with 8 central nucleotides matching TRBD2. This receptor was identified in an adult who was a healthcare worker with PCR-confirmed SARS-CoV-2 infection or an uninfected control (not recorded which). Material: whole blood, obtained at baseline. The CDR3 protein is CSARDPAGEGNEQFF. The sequenced DNA is TGCAGTGCTAGAGATCCAGCGGGAGAAGGCAATGAGCAGTTCTTC.